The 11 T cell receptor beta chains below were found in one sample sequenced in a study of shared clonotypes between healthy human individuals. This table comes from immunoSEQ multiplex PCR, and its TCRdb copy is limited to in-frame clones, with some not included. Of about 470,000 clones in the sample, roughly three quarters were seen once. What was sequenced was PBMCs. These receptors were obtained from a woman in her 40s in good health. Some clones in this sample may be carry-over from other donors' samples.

CDR3 nucleotides: TGTGCCAGCAGCTTCTCCCGGAGTAGCTCCTACGAGCAGTACTTC. Translated, it gives CASSFSRSSSYEQYF. V gene TRBV7-8 combines with J gene TRBJ2-7; D unresolved. Trimming took 3 bases from V and 0 from J, leaving 12 bases between them. The CDR3 is 15 amino acids. Germline V gene data show CDR1 as SGHVS and CDR2 as FQNEAQ. Full variable domain (missing parts from reference TRBV7-8 and TRBJ2-7): GAGVSQSPRYKVAKRGQDVALRCDPISGHVSLFWYQQALGQGPEFLTYFQNEAQLDKSGLPSDRFFAERPEGSVSTLKIQRTQQEDSAVYLCASSFSRSSSYEQYFGPGTRLTVT.

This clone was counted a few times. The CDR3 bases are TGTGCCAGCAGTGAAGAGGACAGGGCAGGGGCAGATACGCAGTATTTT. The encoded protein is CASSEEDRAGADTQYF. The chain couples TRBV25-1 to TRBJ2-3; 8 bases are a match to TRBD1. This CDR3 is built from 16 residues. The V gene end was trimmed by 2 bases and the J gene end by 4 bases; junction bases not matched to a gene: 8. Germline V CDR1 and CDR2: MGHDK, SYGVNS.

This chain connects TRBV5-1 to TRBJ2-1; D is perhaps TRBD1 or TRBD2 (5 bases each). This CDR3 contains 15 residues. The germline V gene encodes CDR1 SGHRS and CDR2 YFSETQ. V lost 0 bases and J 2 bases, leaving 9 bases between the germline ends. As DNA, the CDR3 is TGCGCCAGCAGCTTGGAGGGACGGACCTACAATGAGCAGTTCTTC. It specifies CASSLEGRTYNEQFF. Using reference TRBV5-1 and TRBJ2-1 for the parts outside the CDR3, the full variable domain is KAGVTQTPRYLIKTRGQQVTLSCSPISGHRSVSWYQQTPGQGLQFLFEYFSETQRNKGNFPGRFSGRQFSNSRSEMNVSTLELGDSALYLCASSLEGRTYNEQFFGPGTRLTVL.

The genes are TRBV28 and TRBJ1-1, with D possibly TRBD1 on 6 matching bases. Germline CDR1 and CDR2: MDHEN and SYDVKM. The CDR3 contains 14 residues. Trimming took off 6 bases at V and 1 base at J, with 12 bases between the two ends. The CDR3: CASRLGGGNTEAFF. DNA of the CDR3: TGTGCCAGCAGACTAGGGGGGGGGAACACTGAAGCTTTCTTT. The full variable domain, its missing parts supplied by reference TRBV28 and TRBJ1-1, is DVKVTQSSRYLVKRTGEKVFLECVQDMDHENMFWYRQDPGLGLRLIYFSYDVKMKEKGDIPEGYSVSREKKERFSLILESASTNQTSMYLCASRLGGGNTEAFFGQGTRLTVV.

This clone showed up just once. DNA for the CDR3: TGTGCCTGGAGCCCTGGGGGGGCCAATCAGCCCCAGCATTTT. This codes for CAWSPGGANQPQHF. The chain is built from TRBV30 and TRBJ1-5, with D perhaps matching TRBD1 (6 bases). The V end lost 3 bases, the J end lost 3 bases, and 12 bases lay between the germline ends. The CDR3 spans 14 residues. The germline gives CDR1 GTSNPN, CDR2 SVGIG (reference sequence).

CDR3 bases: TGTGCCAGCAGCCACGACAGGGGAAATGAAAAACTGTTTTTT. Encoded protein: CASSHDRGNEKLFF. This rearrangement joins TRBV11-2 to TRBJ1-4, with 8 nucleotides matching TRBD1. Looked up from germline, CDR1 is SGHAT and CDR2 is FQNNGV. The CDR3 runs 14 residues. V trimming: 5 bases; J trimming: 5 bases; junction bases outside the gene matches: 4.

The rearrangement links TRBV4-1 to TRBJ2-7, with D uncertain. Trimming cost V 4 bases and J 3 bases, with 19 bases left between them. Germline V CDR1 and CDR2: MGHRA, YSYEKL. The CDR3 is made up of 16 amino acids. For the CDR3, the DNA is TGCGCCAGCAGCCCTCCGGCAAGAGGTCTGGTCTACGAGCAGTACTTC. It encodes CASSPPARGLVYEQYF.

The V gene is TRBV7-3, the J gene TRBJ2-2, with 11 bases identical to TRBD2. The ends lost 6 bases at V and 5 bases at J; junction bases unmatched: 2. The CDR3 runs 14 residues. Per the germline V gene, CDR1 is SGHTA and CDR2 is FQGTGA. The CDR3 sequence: CASRLAGETGELFF. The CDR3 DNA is TGTGCCAGCAGACTAGCGGGAGAGACCGGGGAGCTGTTTTTT.

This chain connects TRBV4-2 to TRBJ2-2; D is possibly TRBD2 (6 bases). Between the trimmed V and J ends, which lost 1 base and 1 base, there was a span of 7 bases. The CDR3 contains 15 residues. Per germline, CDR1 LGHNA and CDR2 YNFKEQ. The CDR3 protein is CASSQGRVNTGELFF. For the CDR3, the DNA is TGTGCCAGCAGCCAAGGGAGGGTGAACACCGGGGAGCTGTTTTTT.

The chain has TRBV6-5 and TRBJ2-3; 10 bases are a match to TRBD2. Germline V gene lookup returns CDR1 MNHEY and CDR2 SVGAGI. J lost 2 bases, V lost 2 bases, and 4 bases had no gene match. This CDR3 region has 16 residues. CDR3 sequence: CASSYPGLAATDTQYF. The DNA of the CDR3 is TGTGCCAGCAGTTACCCTGGACTAGCGGCCACAGATACGCAGTATTTT.

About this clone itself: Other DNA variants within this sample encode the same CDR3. For the CDR3, the DNA is TGTGCCAGCAGCTTGGTCGGGGCCAACGTCCTGACTTTC. It codes for CASSLVGANVLTF. The V and J genes are TRBV5-4 and TRBJ2-6, with D unclear. Germline CDR1 is SGHNT and CDR2 is YYREEE (reference sequence). The CDR3 extends over 13 amino acids. V was shortened by 0 bases and J by 4 bases, with 2 bases between the two germline ends.